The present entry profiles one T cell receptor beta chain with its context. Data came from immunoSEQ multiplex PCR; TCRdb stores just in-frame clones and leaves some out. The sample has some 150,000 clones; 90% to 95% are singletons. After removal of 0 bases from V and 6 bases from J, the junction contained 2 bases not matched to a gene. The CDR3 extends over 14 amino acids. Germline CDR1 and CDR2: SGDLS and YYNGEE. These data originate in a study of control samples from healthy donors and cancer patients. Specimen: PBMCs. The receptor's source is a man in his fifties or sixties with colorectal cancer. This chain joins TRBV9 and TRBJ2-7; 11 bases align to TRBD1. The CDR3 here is CASSVAGTGGEQYF. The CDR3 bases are TGTGCCAGCAGCGTAGCCGGGACAGGGGGCGAGCAGTACTTC. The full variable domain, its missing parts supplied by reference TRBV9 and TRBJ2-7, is DSGVTQTPKHLITATGQRVTLRCSPRSGDLSVYWYQQSLDQGLQFLIQYYNGEERAKGNILERFSAQQFPDLHSELNLSSLELGDSALYFCASSVAGTGGEQYFGPGTRLTVT.